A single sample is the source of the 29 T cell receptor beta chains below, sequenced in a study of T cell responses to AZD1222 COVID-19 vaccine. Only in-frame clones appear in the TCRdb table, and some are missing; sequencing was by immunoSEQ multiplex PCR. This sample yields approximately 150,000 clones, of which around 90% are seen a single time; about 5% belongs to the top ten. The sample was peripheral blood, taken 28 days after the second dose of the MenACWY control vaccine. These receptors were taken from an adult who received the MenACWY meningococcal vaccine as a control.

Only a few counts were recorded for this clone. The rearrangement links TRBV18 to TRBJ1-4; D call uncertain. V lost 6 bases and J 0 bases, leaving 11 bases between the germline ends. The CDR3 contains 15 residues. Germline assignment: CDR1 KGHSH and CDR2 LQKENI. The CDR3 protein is CASSPDRSTNEKLFF. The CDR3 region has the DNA TGTGCCAGCTCCCCAGACCGGTCAACTAATGAAAAACTGTTTTTT. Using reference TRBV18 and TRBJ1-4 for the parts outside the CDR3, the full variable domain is NAGVMQNPRHLVRRRGQEARLRCSPMKGHSHVYWYRQLPEEGLKFMVYLQKENIIDESGMPKERFSAEFPKEGPSILRIQQVVRGDSAAYFCASSPDRSTNEKLFFGSGTQLSVL.

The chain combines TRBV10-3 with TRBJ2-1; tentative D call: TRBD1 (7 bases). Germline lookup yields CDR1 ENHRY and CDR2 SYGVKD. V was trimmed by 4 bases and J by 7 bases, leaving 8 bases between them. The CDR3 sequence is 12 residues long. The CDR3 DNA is TGTGCCATCAGTGCAGGGGGGAATGAGCAGTTCTTC. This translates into CAISAGGNEQFF.

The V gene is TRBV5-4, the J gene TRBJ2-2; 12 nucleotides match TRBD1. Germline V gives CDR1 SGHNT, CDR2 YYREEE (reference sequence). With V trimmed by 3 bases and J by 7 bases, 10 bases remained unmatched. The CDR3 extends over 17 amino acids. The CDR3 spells CASSWSPGTGGDGELFF. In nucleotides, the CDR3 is TGTGCCAGCAGCTGGTCCCCCGGGACAGGGGGCGACGGGGAGCTGTTTTTT.

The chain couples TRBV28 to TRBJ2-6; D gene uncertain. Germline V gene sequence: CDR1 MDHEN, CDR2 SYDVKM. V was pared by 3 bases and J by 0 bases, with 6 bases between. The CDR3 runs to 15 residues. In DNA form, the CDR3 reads TGTGCCAGCAGTTTTCGCGGCTCTGGGGCCAACGTCCTGACTTTC. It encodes CASSFRGSGANVLTF.

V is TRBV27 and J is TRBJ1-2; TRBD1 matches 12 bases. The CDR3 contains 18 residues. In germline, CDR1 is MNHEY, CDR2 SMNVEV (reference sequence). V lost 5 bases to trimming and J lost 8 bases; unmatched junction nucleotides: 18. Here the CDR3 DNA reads TGTGCCAGCAGTACATCCGGGACAGGGGGCCCTCGGAGGAGAGGCTACACCTTC. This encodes CASSTSGTGGPRRRGYTF.

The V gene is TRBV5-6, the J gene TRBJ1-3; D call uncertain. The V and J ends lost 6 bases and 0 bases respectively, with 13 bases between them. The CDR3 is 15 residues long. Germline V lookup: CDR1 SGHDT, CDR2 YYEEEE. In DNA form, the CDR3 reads TGTGCCAGCATCCGGGCCGGAAGCTCTGGAAACACCATATATTTT. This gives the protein CASIRAGSSGNTIYF.

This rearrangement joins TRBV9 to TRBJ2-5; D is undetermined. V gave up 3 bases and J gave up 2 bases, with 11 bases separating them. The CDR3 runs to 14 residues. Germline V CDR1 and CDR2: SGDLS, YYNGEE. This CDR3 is CASSGGRRQETQYF. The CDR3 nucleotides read TGTGCCAGCAGCGGTGGTCGGAGACAAGAGACCCAGTACTTC.

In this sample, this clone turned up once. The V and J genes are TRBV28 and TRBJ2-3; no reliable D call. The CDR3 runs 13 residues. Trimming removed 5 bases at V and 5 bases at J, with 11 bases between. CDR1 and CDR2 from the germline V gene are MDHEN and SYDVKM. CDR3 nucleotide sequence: TGTGCCAGCAGTGGCCCGGTGATAGATACGCAGTATTTT. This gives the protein CASSGPVIDTQYF. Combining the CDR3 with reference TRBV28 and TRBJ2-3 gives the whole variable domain DVKVTQSSRYLVKRTGEKVFLECVQDMDHENMFWYRQDPGLGLRLIYFSYDVKMKEKGDIPEGYSVSREKKERFSLILESASTNQTSMYLCASSGPVIDTQYFGPGTRLTVL.

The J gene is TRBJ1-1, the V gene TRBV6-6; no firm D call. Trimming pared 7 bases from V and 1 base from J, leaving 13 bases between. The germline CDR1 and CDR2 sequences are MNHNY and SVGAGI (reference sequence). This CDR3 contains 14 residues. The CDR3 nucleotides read TGTGCCAGCACCGTAACTGACGCGAACACTGAAGCTTTCTTT. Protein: CASTVTDANTEAFF.

CDR3 nucleotides: TGTGCCAGGGTGCGTCTCGGTGAGCAGTTCTTC. Translating gives CARVRLGEQFF. The chain is built from TRBV6-5 and TRBJ2-1; the D is unclear. The CDR3 is 11 amino acids. Germline values: CDR1 MNHEY, CDR2 SVGAGI. Trimming took off 9 bases at V and 9 bases at J, with 12 bases between the two ends.

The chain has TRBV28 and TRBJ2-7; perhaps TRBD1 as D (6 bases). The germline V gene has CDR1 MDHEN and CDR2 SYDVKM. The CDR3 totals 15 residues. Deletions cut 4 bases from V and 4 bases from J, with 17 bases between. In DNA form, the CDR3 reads TGTGCCAGCAGTTATGGGGGTACCCAGGGGTACGAGCAGTACTTC. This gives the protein CASSYGGTQGYEQYF.

The DNA for the CDR3 is TGTGCCAGCAGCCAAGGATTGACTAGCACAGATACGCAGTATTTT. This sequence encodes CASSQGLTSTDTQYF. This chain connects TRBV14 to TRBJ2-3; unclear D gene. The CDR3 runs to 15 residues. V lost 1 base to trimming and J lost 0 bases, with 8 bases between them. CDR1 and CDR2 from the germline V gene are SGHDN and FVKESK.

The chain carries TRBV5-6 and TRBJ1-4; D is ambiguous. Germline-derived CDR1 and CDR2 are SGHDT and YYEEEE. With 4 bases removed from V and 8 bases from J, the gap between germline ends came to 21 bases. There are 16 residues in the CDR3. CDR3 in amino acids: CASSPGPVLGEEKLFF. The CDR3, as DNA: TGTGCCAGCAGCCCTGGGCCCGTCCTAGGAGAAGAAAAACTGTTTTTT.

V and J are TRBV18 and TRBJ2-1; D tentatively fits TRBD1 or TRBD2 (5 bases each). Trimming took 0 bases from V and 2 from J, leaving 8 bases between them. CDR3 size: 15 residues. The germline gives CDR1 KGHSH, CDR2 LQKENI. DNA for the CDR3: TGTGCCAGCTCACCACCGAGGGGAGCCTACAATGAGCAGTTCTTC. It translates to CASSPPRGAYNEQFF.

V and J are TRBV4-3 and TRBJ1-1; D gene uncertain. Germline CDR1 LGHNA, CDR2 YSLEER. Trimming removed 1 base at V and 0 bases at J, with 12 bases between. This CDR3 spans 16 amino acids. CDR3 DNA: TGCGCCAGCAGCCAAGGGGGTGGCAGAGTGAACACTGAAGCTTTCTTT. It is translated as CASSQGGGRVNTEAFF.

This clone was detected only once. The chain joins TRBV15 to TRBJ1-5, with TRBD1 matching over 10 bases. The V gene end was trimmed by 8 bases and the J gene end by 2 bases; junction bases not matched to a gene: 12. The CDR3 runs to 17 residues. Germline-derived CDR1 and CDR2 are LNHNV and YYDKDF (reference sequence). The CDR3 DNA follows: TGTGCCACCGGACAGGGGGGCTTCTTTGGGGGCAATCAGCCCCAGCATTTT. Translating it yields CATGQGGFFGGNQPQHF.

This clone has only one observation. The CDR3 loop is CASSGTGGVNEKLFF. CDR3 sequence (DNA): TGTGCCAGCAGCGGCACAGGGGGCGTTAATGAAAAACTGTTTTTT. The V call is TRBV5-5, the J call TRBJ1-4, with 9 bases fitting TRBD1. The V gene end was trimmed by 4 bases and the J gene end by 4 bases; junction bases not matched to a gene: 5. The CDR3 spans 15 residues. CDR1 SGHKS and CDR2 YYEKEE come from the germline V gene (reference sequence).

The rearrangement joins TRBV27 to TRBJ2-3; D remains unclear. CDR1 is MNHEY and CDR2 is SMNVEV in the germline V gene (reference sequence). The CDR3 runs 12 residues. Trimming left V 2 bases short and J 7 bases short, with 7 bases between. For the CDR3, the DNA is TGTGCCAGCAGTTTAGGGTCGCATACGCAGTATTTT. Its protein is CASSLGSHTQYF.

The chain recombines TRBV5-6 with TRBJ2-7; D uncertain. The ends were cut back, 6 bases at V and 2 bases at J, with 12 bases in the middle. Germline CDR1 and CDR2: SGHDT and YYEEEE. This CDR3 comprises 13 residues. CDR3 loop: CASTVRNTYEQYF. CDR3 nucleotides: TGTGCCAGCACCGTCAGGAATACCTACGAGCAGTACTTC. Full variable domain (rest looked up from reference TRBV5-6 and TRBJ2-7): DAGVTQSPTHLIKTRGQQVTLRCSPKSGHDTVSWYQQALGQGPQFIFQYYEEEERQRGNFPDRFSGHQFPNYSSELNVNALLLGDSALYLCASTVRNTYEQYFGPGTRLTVT.

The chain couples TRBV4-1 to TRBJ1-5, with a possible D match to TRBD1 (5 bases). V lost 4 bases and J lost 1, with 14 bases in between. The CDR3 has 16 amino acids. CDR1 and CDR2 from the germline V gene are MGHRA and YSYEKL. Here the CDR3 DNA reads TGCGCCAGCAGCCCTAGACCGGGGGAGAGCAATCAGCCCCAGCATTTT. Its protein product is CASSPRPGESNQPQHF.

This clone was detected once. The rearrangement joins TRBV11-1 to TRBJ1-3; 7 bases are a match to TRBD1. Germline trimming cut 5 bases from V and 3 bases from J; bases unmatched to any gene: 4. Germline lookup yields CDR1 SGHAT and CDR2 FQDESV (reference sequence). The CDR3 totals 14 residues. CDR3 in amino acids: CASSVTGNGNTIYF. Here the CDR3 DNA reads TGTGCCAGCAGCGTGACAGGGAATGGAAACACCATATATTTT.

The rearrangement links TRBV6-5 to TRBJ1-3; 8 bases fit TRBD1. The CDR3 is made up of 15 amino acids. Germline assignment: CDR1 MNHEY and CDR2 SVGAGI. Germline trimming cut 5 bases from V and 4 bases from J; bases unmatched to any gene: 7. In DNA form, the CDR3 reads TGTGCCAGCAGTCAGACAGGGGCGAGAGGAAACACCATATATTTT. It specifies CASSQTGARGNTIYF.

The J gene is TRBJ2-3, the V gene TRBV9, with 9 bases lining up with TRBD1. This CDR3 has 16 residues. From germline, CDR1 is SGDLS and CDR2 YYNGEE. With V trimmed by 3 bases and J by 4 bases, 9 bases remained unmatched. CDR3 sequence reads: CASSAEGQGGADTQYF. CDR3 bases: TGTGCCAGCAGCGCCGAGGGACAGGGTGGCGCAGATACGCAGTATTTT.

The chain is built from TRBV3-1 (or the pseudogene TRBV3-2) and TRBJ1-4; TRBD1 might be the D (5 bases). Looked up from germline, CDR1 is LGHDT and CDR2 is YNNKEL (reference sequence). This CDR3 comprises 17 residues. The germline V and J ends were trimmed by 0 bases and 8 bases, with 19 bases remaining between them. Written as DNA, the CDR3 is TGTGCCAGCAGCCAAGAGGGGGGGAAGGGATTGGGAGAAAAACTGTTTTTT. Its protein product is CASSQEGGKGLGEKLFF.

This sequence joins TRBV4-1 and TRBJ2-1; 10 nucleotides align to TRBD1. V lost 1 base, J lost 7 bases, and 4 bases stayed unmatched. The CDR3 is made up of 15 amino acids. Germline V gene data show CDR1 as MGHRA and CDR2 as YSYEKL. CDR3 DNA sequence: TGCGCCAGCAGCCAAGGGAGACAGGGGGCGAATGAGCAGTTCTTC. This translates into CASSQGRQGANEQFF.

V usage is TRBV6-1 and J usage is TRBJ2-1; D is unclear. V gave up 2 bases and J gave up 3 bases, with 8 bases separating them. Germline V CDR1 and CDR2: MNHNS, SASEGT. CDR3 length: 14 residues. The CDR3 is CASSEIGGYNEQFF. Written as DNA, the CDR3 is TGTGCCAGCAGTGAAATCGGCGGCTACAATGAGCAGTTCTTC.

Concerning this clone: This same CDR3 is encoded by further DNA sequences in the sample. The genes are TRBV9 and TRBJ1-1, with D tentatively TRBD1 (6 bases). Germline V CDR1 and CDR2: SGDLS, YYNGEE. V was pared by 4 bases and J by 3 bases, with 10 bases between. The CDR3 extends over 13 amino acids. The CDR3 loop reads CASSLTGYTEAFF. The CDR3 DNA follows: TGTGCCAGCAGCTTAACAGGGTACACTGAAGCTTTCTTT.

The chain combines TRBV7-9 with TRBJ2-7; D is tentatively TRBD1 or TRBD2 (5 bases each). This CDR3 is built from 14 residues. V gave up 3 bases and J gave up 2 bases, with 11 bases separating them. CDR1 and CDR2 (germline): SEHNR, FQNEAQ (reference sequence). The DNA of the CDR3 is TGTGCCAGCAGCTTCGGGACGGAGACCTACGAGCAGTACTTC. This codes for CASSFGTETYEQYF.

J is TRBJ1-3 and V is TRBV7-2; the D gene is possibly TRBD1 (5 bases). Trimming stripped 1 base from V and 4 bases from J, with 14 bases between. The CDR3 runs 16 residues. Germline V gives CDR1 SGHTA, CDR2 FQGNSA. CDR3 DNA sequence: TGTGCCAGCAGCTTAGGGGGAGGGGCAGGAGGAAACACCATATATTTT. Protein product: CASSLGGGAGGNTIYF.